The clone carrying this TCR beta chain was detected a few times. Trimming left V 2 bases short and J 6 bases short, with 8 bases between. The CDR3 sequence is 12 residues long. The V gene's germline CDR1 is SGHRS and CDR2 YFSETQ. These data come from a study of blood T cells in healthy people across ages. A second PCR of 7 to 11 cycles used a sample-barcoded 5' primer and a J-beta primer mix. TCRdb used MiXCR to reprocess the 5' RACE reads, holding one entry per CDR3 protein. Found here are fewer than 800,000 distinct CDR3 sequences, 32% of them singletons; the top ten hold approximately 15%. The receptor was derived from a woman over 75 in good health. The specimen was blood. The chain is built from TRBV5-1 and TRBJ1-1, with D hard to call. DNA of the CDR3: TGCGCCAGCAGCTTAGTCCCAGCTGAAGCTTTCTTT. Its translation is CASSLVPAEAFF.